What follows describes a single T cell receptor beta chain. As yet, its antigen is unknown. The junction and the germline gene differ at one end; a read error may be behind it. The sample has other DNA sequences that encode this CDR3 too. The data were obtained in a study of cytomegalovirus exposure and HLA in healthy donors. The germline gives CDR1 SEHNR, CDR2 FQNEAQ (reference sequence). This CDR3 contains 14 residues. The study, taken as a whole, reports: Later analysis revealed greater clonal expansion in HLA-associated TCR beta chains than in equally common others. What TCR beta sequences reportedly achieved was accurate prediction of HLA-A and HLA-B alleles in most subjects.

The PCR employed 60 Vbeta primers together with 13 Jbeta primers. The repertoire was sequenced with immunoSEQ multiplex PCR; TCRdb's copy has only in-frame clones and lacks some. The data contain approximately 160,000 clones, more than 70% of them seen just once; the ten biggest clones take up roughly 1.5%. The sequence came from a male donor in good health and CMV-seronegative. This chain joins TRBV7-9 and TRBJ2-1; 12 nucleotides agree with TRBD2. What was sequenced was PBMCs. The CDR3 spells CASSLAGGYNEQFF. Here the CDR3 DNA reads TGTGCCAGCAGCCTAGCGGGGGGGTACAATGAGCAGTTCTTC.